Presented here are 24 T cell receptor beta chains from one specimen sequenced in a study of T cell responses to AZD1222 COVID-19 vaccine (dated by TCRdb to about 2021). The time point label corresponds to: about 28 days (+/-7) after the second vaccine dose. Receptor libraries were prepared by the immunoSEQ multiplex PCR assay. What TCRdb holds here is the immuneACCESS table cut down to in-frame rearrangements. Part of the clones is not present; checked against another copy, under half of the missing clones reflect an unresolved V gene, and the others are unexplained. The sample yields fewer than 200,000 clones; approximately 94% were counted once. Around 1.6% of the sample is held by the ten biggest clonotypes. Sequenced here: peripheral blood, sampled 28 days after the second AZD1222 dose. Receptor source: an adult who received the AZD1222 COVID-19 vaccine.

The chain combines TRBV23-1 with TRBJ2-7, with 12 positions matching TRBD1. TRBV23-1 is classed as an ORF, of uncertain function. CDR3 size: 14 residues. Trimming cost V 8 bases and J 5 bases; bases outside gene matches: 7. The CDR3 nucleotides are TGCGCCAGCGTCACCGGGACAGGGGGCCACGAGCAGTACTTC. Amino acid sequence: CASVTGTGGHEQYF.

V usage is TRBV9 and J usage is TRBJ1-2, with TRBD1 identical over 8 bases. This CDR3 is 15 amino acids long. CDR1 is SGDLS, CDR2 YYNGEE, per germline. V lost 4 bases, J lost 4 bases, and 9 bases stayed unmatched. The CDR3: CASSPHRGNGYGYTF. CDR3 nucleotides: TGTGCCAGCAGCCCCCACAGGGGGAACGGCTATGGCTACACCTTC.

The gene calls are TRBV27 and TRBJ2-7, with TRBD1 matching over 9 bases. This CDR3 contains 16 residues. The J segment lost 2 bases and the V segment lost 6 bases, leaving 11 bases of the junction unmatched. CDR1 and CDR2 from the germline V gene are MNHEY and SMNVEV (reference sequence). CDR3 DNA: TGTGCCAGCAGGAGACAGCTGGGACAGGGAACCTACGAGCAGTACTTC. It yields the protein CASRRQLGQGTYEQYF.

The chain carries TRBV14 and TRBJ2-1; the D is unclear. The length of the CDR3 is 17 residues. Trimming took off 0 bases at V and 8 bases at J, with 20 bases between the two ends. Germline loops: CDR1 SGHDN, CDR2 FVKESK. The CDR3 nucleotides read TGTGCCAGCAGCCAAGAAGGGCACAACCCGAGCATCCATGAGCAGTTCTTC. This sequence encodes CASSQEGHNPSIHEQFF.

The chain has TRBV2 and TRBJ1-1, with TRBD1 as a possible D gene (6 bases). V lost 2 bases to trimming and J lost 3 bases, with 16 bases between them. Germline values: CDR1 SNHLY, CDR2 FYNNEI. CDR3 size: 16 residues. The DNA of the CDR3 is TGTGCCAGCAGTGAAATGGAGGGGGGCGGGCACACTGAAGCTTTCTTT. Translation: CASSEMEGGGHTEAFF.

This chain links TRBV3-1 (or the pseudogene TRBV3-2) with TRBJ2-5; 10 nucleotides match TRBD2. V was clipped by 4 bases and J by 5 bases; unmatched bases: 1. CDR1 LGHDT and CDR2 YNNKEL come from the germline V gene (reference sequence). This CDR3 has 13 residues. The CDR3 region is CASSPAGGETQYF. The CDR3 nucleotides are TGTGCCAGCAGCCCAGCGGGGGGGGAGACCCAGTACTTC.

This clone was counted a single time. The CDR3 is CASSLVAGGEAGANVLTF. The CDR3 region has the DNA TGTGCCAGCAGTTTAGTGGCGGGGGGTGAGGCTGGGGCCAACGTCCTGACTTTC. The V call is TRBV27, the J call TRBJ2-6; 8 nucleotides agree with TRBD2. This CDR3 region has 18 residues. J was trimmed by 2 bases and V by 2 bases; bases with no gene match: 8. Germline V gene data show CDR1 as MNHEY and CDR2 as SMNVEV (reference sequence).

This chain links TRBV5-1 with TRBJ1-1; perhaps TRBD1 as D (6 bases). The CDR3 consists of 13 residues. Germline CDR1 reads SGHRS; CDR2 reads YFSETQ. V was shortened by 7 bases and J by 4 bases, with 14 bases between the two germline ends. As DNA, the CDR3 is TGCGCCAGCGGGTTACAGGGATTCACTGAAGCTTTCTTT. It yields the protein CASGLQGFTEAFF. The full variable domain, rest sourced from reference TRBV5-1 and TRBJ1-1, is KAGVTQTPRYLIKTRGQQVTLSCSPISGHRSVSWYQQTPGQGLQFLFEYFSETQRNKGNFPGRFSGRQFSNSRSEMNVSTLELGDSALYLCASGLQGFTEAFFGQGTRLTVV.

The chain uses TRBV27 and TRBJ1-6; a possible D gene is TRBD1 (5 bases). This CDR3 is built from 14 residues. V was clipped by 3 bases and J by 7 bases, with 10 bases between them. In germline, CDR1 is MNHEY, CDR2 SMNVEV (reference sequence). The CDR3 DNA reads as TGTGCCAGCAGTTTTCTGGGGGTAAATTCACCCCTCCACTTT. Residues: CASSFLGVNSPLHF.

J is TRBJ1-1 and V is TRBV7-2, with no clear D. There are 11 residues in the CDR3. With 1 base removed from V and 4 bases from J, the gap between germline ends came to 1 base. CDR1 is SGHTA and CDR2 is FQGNSA in the germline V gene. The CDR3 loop reads CASSLGTEAFF. CDR3 DNA sequence: TGTGCCAGCAGCTTAGGCACTGAAGCTTTCTTT.

The V call is TRBV7-2, the J call TRBJ2-2; possible D gene TRBD1, 6 bases. The CDR3 length is 13 residues. Germline-derived CDR1 and CDR2 are SGHTA and FQGNSA. The V gene lost 1 base and the J gene lost 13 bases, with 13 bases spanning the gap. The DNA for the CDR3 is TGTGCCAGCAGCTTAGTTTCAGGGGCCGGGCTGTTTTTT. Protein product: CASSLVSGAGLFF.

The CDR3, as DNA: TGTGCCAGCAGCCGCGAAGCCGGGCCTAATAATTCACCCCTCCACTTT. It specifies CASSREAGPNNSPLHF. V gene TRBV7-6 combines with J gene TRBJ1-6; no firm D call. This CDR3 has 16 residues. The germline V gene has CDR1 SGHVS and CDR2 FNYEAQ. V was shortened by 5 bases and J by 5 bases, with 16 bases between the two germline ends. The variable domain in full, with the rest retrieved from reference TRBV7-6 and TRBJ1-6, is GAGVSQSPRYKVTKRGQDVALRCDPISGHVSLYWYRQALGQGPEFLTYFNYEAQQDKSGLPNDRFSAERPEGSISTLTIQRTEQRDSAMYRCASSREAGPNNSPLHFGNGTRLTVT.

This chain connects TRBV25-1 to TRBJ2-3; 10 bases agree with TRBD2. From germline, CDR1 is MGHDK and CDR2 SYGVNS. The V gene end was trimmed by 2 bases and the J gene end by 5 bases; junction bases not matched to a gene: 7. The CDR3 is 16 residues long. The CDR3 sequence: CASSEPSGGAKDTQYF. The CDR3, as DNA: TGTGCCAGCAGTGAACCCAGCGGGGGGGCCAAAGATACGCAGTATTTT.

This chain connects TRBV21-1 to TRBJ2-3. TRBV21-1 is reported as a pseudogene. The CDR3 sequence is 16 residues long. The CDR3 DNA follows: TGTGCCAGCAGCAGAACCGGGACCGGGGCCCCAGATACGCAGTATTTT. Protein product: CASSRTGTGAPDTQYF.

The rearrangement joins TRBV7-9 to TRBJ1-2; D possibly corresponds to TRBD1 (5 bases). Germline-derived CDR1 and CDR2 are SEHNR and FQNEAQ (reference sequence). V lost 4 bases and J 5 bases, leaving 11 bases between the germline ends. The CDR3 length is 13 residues. CDR3 in amino acids: CASSSRDGYGYTF. The CDR3 coding sequence is TGTGCCAGCAGCTCCAGGGACGGGTATGGCTACACCTTC.

The chain uses TRBV29-1 and TRBJ2-3, with a weak D call TRBD1 (6 bases). The V gene lost 4 bases and the J gene lost 0 bases, with 17 bases spanning the gap. The V gene's germline CDR1 is SQVTM and CDR2 ANQGSEA. The CDR3 sequence is 16 residues long. For the CDR3, the DNA is TGCAGCGTTGTAAATTTCGGGACACCTAGCACAGATACGCAGTATTTT. It yields the protein CSVVNFGTPSTDTQYF.

V is TRBV4-1 and J is TRBJ2-1; 8 positions match TRBD2. The V gene's germline CDR1 is MGHRA and CDR2 YSYEKL. This CDR3 is 13 amino acids long. The junction had 1 base not matched to a gene; V was cut back by 1 base and J by 8 bases. The CDR3 is CASSQVGGDEQFF. Written as DNA, the CDR3 is TGCGCCAGCAGCCAAGTCGGGGGGGATGAGCAGTTCTTC.

This chain joins TRBV7-3 and TRBJ2-2, with D perhaps matching TRBD1 or TRBD2 (6 bases each). CDR1 is SGHTA and CDR2 is FQGTGA in the germline V gene. V was pared by 8 bases and J by 4 bases, with 17 bases between. The CDR3 length is 15 residues. The CDR3: CASGRLGGITGELFF. As DNA, the CDR3 is TGTGCCAGCGGCCGACTCGGGGGCATCACCGGGGAGCTGTTTTTT.

J is TRBJ1-4 and V is TRBV7-2, with 8 bases identical to TRBD1. The CDR3 covers 14 residues. V dropped 5 bases and J dropped 8; count of bases not matched to a gene: 7. Germline V gene lookup returns CDR1 SGHTA and CDR2 FQGNSA. CDR3 amino acids: CASSRDRRGEKLFF. The CDR3, as DNA: TGTGCCAGCAGCCGGGACAGGAGGGGCGAAAAACTGTTTTTT. Variable domain in full (rest from reference TRBV7-2 and TRBJ1-4): GAGVSQSPSNKVTEKGKDVELRCDPISGHTALYWYRQSLGQGLEFLIYFQGNSAPDKSGLPSDRFSAERTGGSVSTLTIQRTQQEDSAVYLCASSRDRRGEKLFFGSGTQLSVL.

The chain combines TRBV11-3 with TRBJ1-1; D uncertain. The V end was cut by 5 bases, the J end by 5 bases, with 9 bases between. The CDR3 is 12 amino acids. Germline V lookup: CDR1 SGHNT, CDR2 YENEEA. The CDR3 spells CASSRKYTEAFF. The CDR3 DNA is TGTGCCAGCAGCCGGAAGTATACTGAAGCTTTCTTT.

This chain links TRBV5-8 with TRBJ1-5; 10 positions agree with TRBD1. CDR1 SGHTS and CDR2 YDEGEE come from the germline V gene. Losses at the gene ends were 3 bases for V and 7 bases for J; bases not matched to a gene: 10. There are 16 residues in the CDR3. Here the CDR3 DNA reads TGTGCCAGCAGCTACCCGGGACAGGGGATTAGGCAGCCCCAGCATTTT. It encodes CASSYPGQGIRQPQHF.

The chain recombines TRBV6-4 with TRBJ1-1; D is unresolved. V dropped 6 bases and J dropped 1 base, with 9 bases sitting between them. Germline V gene sequence: CDR1 MRHNA, CDR2 SNTAGT. The CDR3 runs 13 residues. The CDR3 sequence: CASSETWNTEAFF. DNA for the CDR3: TGTGCCAGCAGCGAAACATGGAACACTGAAGCTTTCTTT.

The chain recombines TRBV15 with TRBJ1-4; TRBD1 is a possible D gene (5 bases). This CDR3 is 17 amino acids long. Germline loops: CDR1 LNHNV, CDR2 YYDKDF (reference sequence). V dropped 0 bases and J dropped 7 bases, with 18 bases sitting between them. In DNA, the CDR3 is TGTGCCACCAGCAGAGATTTTGGGGGGGGTCCGTTTGAAAAACTGTTTTTT. It is translated as CATSRDFGGGPFEKLFF.

The chain recombines TRBV5-5 with TRBJ2-6, with 13 bases that match TRBD2. The V segment lost 3 bases and the J segment 3 bases; nucleotides outside the gene matches: 6. This CDR3 comprises 18 residues. The germline gives CDR1 SGHKS, CDR2 YYEKEE (reference sequence). CDR3 amino acids: CASSSAGTSGVGANVLTF. The CDR3 DNA follows: TGTGCCAGCAGCTCCGCCGGGACTAGCGGGGTTGGGGCCAACGTCCTGACTTTC.